The following is a T cell receptor beta chain sequence with its context. Germline CDR1 DFQATT, CDR2 SNEGSKA (reference sequence). V shed 5 bases, J shed 12 bases, and the junction held 5 bases outside the gene matches. CDR3 length: 10 residues. This record belongs to a study of T cells in Graves' hyperthyroidism and ophthalmopathy. Using RNA transcripts as the source, TCR beta CDR3 regions were amplified. The HTBI primer set served for first-round RT-PCR of the TCR CDR3. TCRdb called the multiplex PCR reads again in MiXCR, with one record for every CDR3 protein. Of 500,000 to 750,000 distinct CDR3 sequences listed, 40% to 55% are singletons.

The clonotype was recovered from a woman in her late teens or twenties with Graves' hyperthyroidism. This rearrangement joins TRBV20-1 to TRBJ2-7, with TRBD2 identical over 9 bases. Sequencing used peripheral blood or thyroid tissue (not recorded which). CDR3 coding DNA: TGCAGTGCTGATGCGGGAGGGCCGTACTTC. Residues: CSADAGGPYF.